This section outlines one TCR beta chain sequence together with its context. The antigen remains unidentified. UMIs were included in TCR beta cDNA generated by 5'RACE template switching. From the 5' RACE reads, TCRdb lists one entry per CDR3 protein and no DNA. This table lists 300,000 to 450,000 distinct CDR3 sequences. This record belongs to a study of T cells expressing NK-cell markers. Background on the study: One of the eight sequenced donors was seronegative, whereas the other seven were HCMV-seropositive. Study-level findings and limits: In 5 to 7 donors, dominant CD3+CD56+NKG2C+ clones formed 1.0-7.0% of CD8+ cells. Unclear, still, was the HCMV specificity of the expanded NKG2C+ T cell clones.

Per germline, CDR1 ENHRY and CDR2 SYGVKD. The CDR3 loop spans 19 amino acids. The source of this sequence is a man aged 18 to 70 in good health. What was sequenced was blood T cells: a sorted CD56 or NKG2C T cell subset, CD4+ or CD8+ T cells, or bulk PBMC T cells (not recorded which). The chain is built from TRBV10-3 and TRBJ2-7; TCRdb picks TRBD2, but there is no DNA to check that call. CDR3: CAISEQPGLAGVASYEQYF.